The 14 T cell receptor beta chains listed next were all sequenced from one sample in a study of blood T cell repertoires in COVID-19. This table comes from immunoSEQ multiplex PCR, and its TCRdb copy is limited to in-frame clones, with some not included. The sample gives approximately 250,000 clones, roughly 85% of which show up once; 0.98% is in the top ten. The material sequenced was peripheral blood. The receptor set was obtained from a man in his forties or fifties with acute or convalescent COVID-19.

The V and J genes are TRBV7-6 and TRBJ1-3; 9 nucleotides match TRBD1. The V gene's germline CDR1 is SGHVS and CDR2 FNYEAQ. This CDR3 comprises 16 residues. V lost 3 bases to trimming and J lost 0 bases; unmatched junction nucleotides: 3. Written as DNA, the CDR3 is TGTGCCAGCAGCTTCGGGACAGGGCTCTCTGGAAACACCATATATTTT. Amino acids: CASSFGTGLSGNTIYF. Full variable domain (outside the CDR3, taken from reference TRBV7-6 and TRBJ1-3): GAGVSQSPRYKVTKRGQDVALRCDPISGHVSLYWYRQALGQGPEFLTYFNYEAQQDKSGLPNDRFSAERPEGSISTLTIQRTEQRDSAMYRCASSFGTGLSGNTIYFGEGSWLTVV.

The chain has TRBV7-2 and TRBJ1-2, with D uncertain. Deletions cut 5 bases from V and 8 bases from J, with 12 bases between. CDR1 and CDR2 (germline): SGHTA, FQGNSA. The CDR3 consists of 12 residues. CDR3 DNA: TGTGCCAGCAGCCCTATTGGACTGGGCTACACCTTC. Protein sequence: CASSPIGLGYTF.

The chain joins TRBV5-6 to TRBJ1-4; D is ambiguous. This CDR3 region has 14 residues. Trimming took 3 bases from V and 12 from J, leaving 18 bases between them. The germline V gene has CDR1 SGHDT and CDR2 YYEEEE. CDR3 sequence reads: CASSSPFPPNQLFF. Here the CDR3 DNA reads TGTGCCAGCAGCTCACCGTTCCCTCCTAACCAACTGTTTTTT.

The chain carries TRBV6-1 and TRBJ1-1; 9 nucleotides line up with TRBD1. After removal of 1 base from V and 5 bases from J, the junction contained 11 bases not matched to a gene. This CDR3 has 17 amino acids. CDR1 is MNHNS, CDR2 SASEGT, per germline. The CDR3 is CASSEEGQGRPRTEAFF. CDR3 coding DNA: TGTGCCAGCAGTGAAGAGGGACAGGGTCGCCCTCGTACTGAAGCTTTCTTT.

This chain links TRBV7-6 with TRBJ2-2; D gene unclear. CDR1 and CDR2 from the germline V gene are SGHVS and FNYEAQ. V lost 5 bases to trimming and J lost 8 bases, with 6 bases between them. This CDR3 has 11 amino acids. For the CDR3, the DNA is TGTGCCAGCAGCCGTCGGGGGGAGCTGTTTTTT. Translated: CASSRRGELFF. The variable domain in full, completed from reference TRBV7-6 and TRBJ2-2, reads GAGVSQSPRYKVTKRGQDVALRCDPISGHVSLYWYRQALGQGPEFLTYFNYEAQQDKSGLPNDRFSAERPEGSISTLTIQRTEQRDSAMYRCASSRRGELFFGEGSRLTVL.

The CDR3 sequence is CASRGFSYEQYF. CDR3 in DNA: TGTGCCAGCAGGGGCTTCTCCTACGAGCAGTACTTC. The rearrangement uses TRBV3-1 (or the pseudogene TRBV3-2) and TRBJ2-7; D not resolved. Germline lookup yields CDR1 LGHDT and CDR2 YNNKEL (reference sequence). Trimming stripped 6 bases from V and 0 bases from J, with 6 bases between. The CDR3 covers 12 residues.

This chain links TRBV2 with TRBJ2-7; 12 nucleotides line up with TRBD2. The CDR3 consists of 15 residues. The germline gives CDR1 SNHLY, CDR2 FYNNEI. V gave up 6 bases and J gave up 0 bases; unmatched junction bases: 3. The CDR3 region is CASRLAGGSSYEQYF. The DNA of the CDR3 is TGTGCCAGCAGGCTAGCGGGGGGGAGCTCCTACGAGCAGTACTTC.

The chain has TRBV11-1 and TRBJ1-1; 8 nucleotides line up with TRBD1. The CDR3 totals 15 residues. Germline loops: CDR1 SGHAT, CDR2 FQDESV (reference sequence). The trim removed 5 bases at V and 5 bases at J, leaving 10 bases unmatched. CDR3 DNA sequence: TGTGCCAGCAGCCCGAGGACAGGGCCGGGTACTGAAGCTTTCTTT. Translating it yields CASSPRTGPGTEAFF.

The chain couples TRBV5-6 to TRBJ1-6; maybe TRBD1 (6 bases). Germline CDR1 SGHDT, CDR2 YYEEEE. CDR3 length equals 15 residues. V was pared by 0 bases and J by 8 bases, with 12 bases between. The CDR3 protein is CASSLGGGIDSPLHF. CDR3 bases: TGTGCCAGCAGCTTGGGGGGGGGCATCGATTCACCCCTCCACTTT.

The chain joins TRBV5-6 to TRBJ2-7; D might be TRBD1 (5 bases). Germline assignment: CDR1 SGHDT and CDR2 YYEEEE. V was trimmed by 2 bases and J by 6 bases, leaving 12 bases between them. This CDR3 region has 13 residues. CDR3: CASSFQGMGEQYF. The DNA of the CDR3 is TGTGCCAGCAGCTTTCAGGGAATGGGCGAGCAGTACTTC.

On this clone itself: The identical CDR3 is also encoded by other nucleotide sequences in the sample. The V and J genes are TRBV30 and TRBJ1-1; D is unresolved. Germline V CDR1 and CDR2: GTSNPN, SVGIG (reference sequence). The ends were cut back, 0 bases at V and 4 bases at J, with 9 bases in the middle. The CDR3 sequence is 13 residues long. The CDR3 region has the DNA TGTGCCTGGAGTGTACTAGGAGGCACTGAAGCTTTCTTT. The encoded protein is CAWSVLGGTEAFF.

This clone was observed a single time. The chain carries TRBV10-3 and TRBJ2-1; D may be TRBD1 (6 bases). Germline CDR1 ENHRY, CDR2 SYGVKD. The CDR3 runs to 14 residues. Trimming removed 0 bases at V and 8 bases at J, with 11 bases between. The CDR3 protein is CAISESGRGYEQFF. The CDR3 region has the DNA TGTGCCATCAGTGAGTCTGGCAGGGGATATGAGCAGTTCTTC.

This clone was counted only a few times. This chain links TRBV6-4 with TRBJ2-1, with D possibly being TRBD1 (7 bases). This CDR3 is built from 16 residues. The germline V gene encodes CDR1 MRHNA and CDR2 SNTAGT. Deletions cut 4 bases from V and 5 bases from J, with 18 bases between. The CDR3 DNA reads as TGTGCCAGCAGTGTCCTCGCAGGGGGAGGCAACAATGAGCAGTTCTTC. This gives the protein CASSVLAGGGNNEQFF.

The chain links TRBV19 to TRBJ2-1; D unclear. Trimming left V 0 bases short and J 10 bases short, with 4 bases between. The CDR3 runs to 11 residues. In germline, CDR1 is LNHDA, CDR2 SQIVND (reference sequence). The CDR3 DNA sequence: TGTGCCAGTAGTATAGATCGGGAGCAGTTCTTC. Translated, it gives CASSIDREQFF.